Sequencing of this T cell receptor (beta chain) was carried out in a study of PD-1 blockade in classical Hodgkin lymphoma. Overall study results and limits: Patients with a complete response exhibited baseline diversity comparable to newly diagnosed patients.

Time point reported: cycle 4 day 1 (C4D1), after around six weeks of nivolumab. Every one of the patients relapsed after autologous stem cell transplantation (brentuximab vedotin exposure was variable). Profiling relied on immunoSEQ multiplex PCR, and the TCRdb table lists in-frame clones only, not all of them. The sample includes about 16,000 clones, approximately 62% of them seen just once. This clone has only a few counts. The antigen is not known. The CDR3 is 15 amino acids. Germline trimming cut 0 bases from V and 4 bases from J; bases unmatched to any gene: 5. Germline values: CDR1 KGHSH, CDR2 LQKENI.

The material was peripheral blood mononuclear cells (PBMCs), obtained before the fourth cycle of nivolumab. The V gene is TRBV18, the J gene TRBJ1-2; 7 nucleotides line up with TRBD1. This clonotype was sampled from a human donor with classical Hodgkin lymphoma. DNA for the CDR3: TGTGCCAGCTCACCACCGAGGGGGCGCGTCTATGGCTACACCTTC. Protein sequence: CASSPPRGRVYGYTF.